Described below is a single T cell receptor beta chain sequence and its context. The sample is drawn from a study of blood T cell repertoires in COVID-19. About the study: T cells, B-cell-depleted T cells, or PBMCs provided the cDNA or gDNA that served as material.

This CDR3 comprises 16 residues. The ends lost 4 bases at V and 8 bases at J; junction bases unmatched: 9. Germline V gives CDR1 LGHNA, CDR2 YSLEER. Method: immunoSEQ multiplex PCR; TCRdb's copy keeps in-frame clones and lacks some. The profile covers more than 100,000 clones, with roughly 84% appearing a single time and 3.9% taken by the ten largest. The material sequenced was PBMCs or T cells enriched from blood (not recorded which). The clonotype was recovered from a woman aged 25 to 39 who had recovered from COVID-19. This chain joins TRBV4-3 and TRBJ1-6; 9 bases match TRBD1. The CDR3 DNA follows: TGCGCCAGCAGCCGGTATTACAGGGGGCCGGATTCACCCCTCCACTTT. Translating it yields CASSRYYRGPDSPLHF.